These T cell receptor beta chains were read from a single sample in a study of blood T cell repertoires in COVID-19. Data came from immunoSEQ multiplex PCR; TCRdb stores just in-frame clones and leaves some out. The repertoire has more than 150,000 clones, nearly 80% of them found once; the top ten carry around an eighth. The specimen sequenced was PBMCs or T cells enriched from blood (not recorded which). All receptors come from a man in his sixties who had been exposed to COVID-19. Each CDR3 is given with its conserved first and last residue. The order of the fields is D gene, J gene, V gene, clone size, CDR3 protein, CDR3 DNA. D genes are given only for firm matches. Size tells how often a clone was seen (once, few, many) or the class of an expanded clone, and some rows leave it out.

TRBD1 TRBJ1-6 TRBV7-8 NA CASSSLITGADSPLHF TGTGCCAGCAGCTCCCTAATTACAGGGGCGGATTCACCCCTCCACTTT
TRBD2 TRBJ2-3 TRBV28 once CASSLFPGGRGTDTQYF TGTGCCAGCAGTTTATTCCCGGGGGGACGAGGCACAGATACGCAGTATTTT
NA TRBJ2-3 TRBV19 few CASSTAALGTDTQYF TGTGCCAGTAGTACCGCGGCCTTGGGCACAGATACGCAGTATTTT
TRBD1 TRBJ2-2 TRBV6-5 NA CASSGQDLVAGELFF TGTGCCAGCAGCGGACAGGACCTAGTAGCCGGGGAGCTGTTTTTT
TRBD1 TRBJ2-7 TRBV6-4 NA CASSVWGTGGYYEQYF TGTGCCAGCAGTGTATGGGGGACAGGGGGCTATTACGAGCAGTACTTC
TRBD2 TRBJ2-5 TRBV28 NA CASIPVSTGLGMETQYF TGTGCCAGCATCCCGGTGAGCACGGGACTAGGTATGGAGACCCAGTACTTC
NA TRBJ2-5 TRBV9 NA CASSPRTAEETQYF TGTGCCAGCAGCCCTCGGACAGCGGAAGAGACCCAGTACTTC
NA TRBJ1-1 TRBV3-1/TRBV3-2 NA CASSRGFTANTEAFF TGTGCCAGCAGCCGAGGCTTTACGGCTAACACTGAAGCTTTCTTT
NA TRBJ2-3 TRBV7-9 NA CASSLVSGKADTQYF TGTGCCAGCAGCTTAGTATCGGGAAAGGCAGATACGCAGTATTTT
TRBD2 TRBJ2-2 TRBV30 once CAWSPPGLAGPPGRGGELFF TGTGCCTGGAGTCCTCCGGGACTAGCGGGCCCCCCTGGGCGTGGCGGGGAGCTGTTTTTT
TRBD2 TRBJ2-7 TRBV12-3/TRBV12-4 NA CASSRSGRYEQYF TGTGCCAGCAGTCGGAGCGGGAGATACGAGCAGTACTTC
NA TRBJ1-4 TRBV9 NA CASSVGQGNEKLFF TGTGCCAGCAGCGTAGGGCAGGGTAATGAAAAACTGTTTTTT
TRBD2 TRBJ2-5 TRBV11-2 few CASSFPIGLAELPRETQYF TGTGCCAGCAGCTTCCCTATCGGACTAGCGGAGTTGCCTCGAGAGACCCAGTACTTC
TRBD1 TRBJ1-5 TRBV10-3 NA CAISESGQGNQPQHF TGTGCCATCAGTGAGTCAGGACAGGGGAATCAGCCCCAGCATTTT
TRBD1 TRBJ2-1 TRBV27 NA CASSFSGQGNNEQFF TGTGCCAGCAGTTTTTCGGGACAGGGCAACAATGAGCAGTTCTTC
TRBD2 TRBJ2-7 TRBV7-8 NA CASTQRTVSGVFDEQYF TGTGCCAGCACCCAAAGAACGGTTAGCGGGGTCTTCGACGAGCAGTACTTC
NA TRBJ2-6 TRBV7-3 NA CASSRDSDSGANVLTF TGTGCCAGCAGCCGCGACAGCGACTCTGGGGCCAACGTCCTGACTTTC
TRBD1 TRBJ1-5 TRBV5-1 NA CASSPADRENQPQHF TGCGCCAGCAGCCCAGCTGACAGGGAGAATCAGCCCCAGCATTTT
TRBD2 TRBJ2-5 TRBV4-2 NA CASSQEVGLAGGPGETQYF TGTGCCAGCAGCCAAGAGGTCGGGCTAGCGGGAGGGCCGGGGGAGACCCAGTACTTC
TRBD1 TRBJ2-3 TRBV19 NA CASAPGTGETDTQYF TGTGCCAGTGCCCCCGGGACAGGGGAGACAGATACGCAGTATTTT
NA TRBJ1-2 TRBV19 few CASSTYRDWDYGYTF TGTGCCAGTAGTACCTACAGGGATTGGGACTATGGCTACACCTTC
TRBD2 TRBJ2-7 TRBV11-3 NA CASSPSGGPYEQYF TGTGCCAGCAGCCCTAGCGGGGGCCCCTACGAGCAGTACTTC
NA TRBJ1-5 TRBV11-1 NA CASSLTGGDQPQHF TGTGCCAGCAGCCTCACGGGGGGGGATCAGCCCCAGCATTTT
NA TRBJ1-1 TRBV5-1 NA CASSLDPGVNTEAFF TGCGCCAGCAGCTTGGATCCAGGGGTGAACACTGAAGCTTTCTTT
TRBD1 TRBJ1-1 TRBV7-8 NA CASSLVLGRGETEAFF TGTGCCAGCAGCTTAGTTCTCGGCAGGGGGGAAACTGAAGCTTTCTTT
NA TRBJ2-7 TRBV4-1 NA CASSRLEQGRPSYEQYF TGCGCCAGCAGCCGACTAGAACAGGGGCGTCCCTCCTACGAGCAGTACTTC
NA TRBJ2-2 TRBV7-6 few CASSLSGRDTGELFF TGTGCCAGCAGCTTAAGCGGCCGAGACACCGGGGAGCTGTTTTTT
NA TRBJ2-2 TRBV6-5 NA CASSTGRRTGELFF TGTGCCAGCAGCACAGGGAGAAGGACCGGGGAGCTGTTTTTT
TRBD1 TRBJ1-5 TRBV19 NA CASTPDRDQPQHF TGTGCCAGTACCCCGGACAGGGATCAGCCCCAGCATTTT
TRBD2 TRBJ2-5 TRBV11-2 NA CASSQGTSGIQETQYF TGTGCCAGCAGTCAAGGAACTAGCGGGATACAAGAGACCCAGTACTTC
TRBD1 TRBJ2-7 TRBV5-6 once CASSSILTGTGRNEQYF TGTGCCAGCAGCTCTATACTGACCGGGACAGGGAGGAACGAGCAGTACTTC
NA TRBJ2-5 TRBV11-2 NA CASSRGQPKQETQYF TGTGCCAGCAGCCGCGGACAGCCCAAACAAGAGACCCAGTACTTC
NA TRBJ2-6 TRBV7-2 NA CASRRDSGANVLTF TGTGCCAGCAGACGAGACTCTGGGGCCAACGTCCTGACTTTC
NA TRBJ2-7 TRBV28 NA CASSLWQGTAYEQYF TGTGCCAGCAGTTTATGGCAGGGGACGGCCTACGAGCAGTACTTC
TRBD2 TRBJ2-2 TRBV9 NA CASSVVGGTSATGELFF TGTGCCAGCAGCGTAGTGGGCGGGACTAGTGCTACCGGGGAGCTGTTTTTT
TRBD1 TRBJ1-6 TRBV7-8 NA CASSLAVGQSSYNSPLHF TGTGCCAGCAGCTTAGCGGTGGGACAGTCCTCCTATAATTCACCCCTCCACTTT
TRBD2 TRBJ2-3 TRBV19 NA CASSIFASGSDTQYF TGTGCCAGTAGTATATTCGCTAGCGGGAGTGATACGCAGTATTTT
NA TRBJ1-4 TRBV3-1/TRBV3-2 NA CASSQLYLRYEKLFF TGTGCCAGCAGCCAATTGTACCTCCGCTACGAAAAACTGTTTTTT
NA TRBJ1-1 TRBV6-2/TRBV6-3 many CASSYHGGGTEAFF TGTGCCAGCAGTTACCATGGCGGGGGGACTGAAGCTTTCTTT
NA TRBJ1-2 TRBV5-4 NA CASSSESGYGYTF TGTGCCAGCAGCTCGGAGAGCGGCTATGGCTACACCTTC
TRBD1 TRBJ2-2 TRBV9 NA CASSVATGTGGYGGAGELFF TGTGCCAGCAGCGTAGCTACGGGGACAGGGGGCTACGGTGGAGCCGGGGAGCTGTTTTTT
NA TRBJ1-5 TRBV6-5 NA CASSSDTTNQPQHF TGTGCCAGCAGTTCTGACACAACCAATCAGCCCCAGCATTTT
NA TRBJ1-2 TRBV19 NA CASSAHTVEGYGYTF TGTGCCAGTAGTGCGCACACGGTGGAGGGCTATGGCTACACCTTC
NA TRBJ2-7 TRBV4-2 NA CASSQTVAREQYF TGTGCCAGCAGCCAAACAGTGGCACGTGAGCAGTACTTC
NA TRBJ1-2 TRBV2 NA CASREGPHRTNYGYTF TGTGCCAGCAGGGAGGGGCCCCACCGGACTAACTATGGCTACACCTTC
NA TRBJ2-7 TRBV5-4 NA CASSLERGAYEQYF TGTGCCAGCAGCTTGGAACGGGGAGCCTACGAGCAGTACTTC
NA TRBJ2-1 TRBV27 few CASSSPPGVNEQFF TGTGCCAGCAGTTCCCCTCCAGGGGTTAATGAGCAGTTCTTC
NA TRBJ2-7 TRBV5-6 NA CASSPAGRTREQYF TGTGCCAGCAGCCCGGCGGGACGGACGAGGGAGCAGTACTTC
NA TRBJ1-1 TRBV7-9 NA CASSLSTGEAFF TGTGCCAGCAGCTTAAGCACGGGTGAAGCTTTCTTT
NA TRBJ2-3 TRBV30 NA CAYGPGGTDTQYF TGTGCCTATGGCCCCGGGGGCACAGATACGCAGTATTTT
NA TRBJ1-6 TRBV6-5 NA CASSNGQGNSPLHF TGTGCCAGCAGTAATGGGCAGGGCAATTCACCCCTCCACTTT
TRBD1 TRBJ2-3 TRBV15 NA CATSRTRTGASTDTQYF TGTGCCACCAGCAGAACTCGGACAGGGGCAAGCACAGATACGCAGTATTTT
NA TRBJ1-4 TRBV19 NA CASTYGTIEKLFF TGTGCCAGTACTTACGGGACAATTGAAAAACTGTTTTTT
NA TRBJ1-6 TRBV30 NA CAWTSQSNSPLHF TGTGCCTGGACCTCCCAGTCTAATTCACCCCTCCACTTT
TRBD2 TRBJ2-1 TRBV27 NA CARSQAGNTYNEQFF TGTGCCAGAAGCCAAGCGGGAAACACCTACAATGAGCAGTTCTTC
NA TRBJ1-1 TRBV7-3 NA CASSLGQMNTEAFF TGTGCCAGCAGCCTCGGACAGATGAACACTGAAGCTTTCTTT